The 15 T cell receptor beta chains reported below all come from one sample, sequenced in a study of control samples from healthy donors and cancer patients. Sequencing used immunoSEQ multiplex PCR; TCRdb keeps in-frame clones, though not all of them. The sample consists of about 140,000 clones, roughly 94% of them appearing once. The sample comprised blood. The receptors stem from a man aged 40-50 years in good health.

V and J are TRBV6-5 and TRBJ2-7; D ambiguous. Trimming pared 2 bases from V and 12 bases from J, leaving 14 bases between. Germline V CDR1 and CDR2: MNHEY, SVGAGI. The CDR3 length is 12 residues. CDR3 protein: CASSYEPRDLYF. The DNA for the CDR3 is TGTGCCAGCAGTTACGAACCCCGAGACTTGTACTTC.

The rearrangement joins TRBV3-1 (or the pseudogene TRBV3-2) to TRBJ2-7; possible D gene TRBD2, 5 bases. CDR1 is LGHDT, CDR2 YNNKEL, per germline (reference sequence). V shed 1 base and J shed 4 bases, with 11 bases lying between them. This CDR3 comprises 14 residues. As DNA, the CDR3 is TGTGCCAGCAGCCAAGGGGCACGGGGATACGAGCAGTACTTC. It translates to CASSQGARGYEQYF.

The table lists this clone with a count of one. The genes are TRBV20-1 and TRBJ2-6; D is undetermined. Looked up from germline, CDR1 is DFQATT and CDR2 is SNEGSKA (reference sequence). The CDR3 extends over 16 amino acids. V lost 3 bases and J lost 4, with 16 bases in between. The CDR3 region is CSASRTNLGGANVLTF. The CDR3, as DNA: TGCAGTGCTAGTAGAACAAATCTGGGAGGGGCCAACGTCCTGACTTTC.

This chain uses TRBV4-3 with TRBJ1-5, with D tentatively TRBD1 (5 bases). Germline CDR1 is LGHNA and CDR2 is YSLEER. V shed 0 bases and J shed 4 bases, with 10 bases lying between them. This CDR3 comprises 15 residues. This CDR3 reads CASSQDRQGNQPQHF. The CDR3 DNA reads as TGCGCCAGCAGCCAAGATCGGCAGGGAAATCAGCCCCAGCATTTT.

The rearrangement links TRBV3-1 (or the pseudogene TRBV3-2) to TRBJ2-6; D is perhaps TRBD2 (6 bases). The V gene lost 0 bases and the J gene lost 3 bases, with 12 bases spanning the gap. The germline CDR1 and CDR2 sequences are LGHDT and YNNKEL (reference sequence). The CDR3 contains 17 residues. The CDR3, as DNA: TGTGCCAGCAGCCAAGATTCCGGGGGTAATGGGGCCAACGTCCTGACTTTC. The encoded protein is CASSQDSGGNGANVLTF.

The CDR3 DNA reads as TGTGCCAGCAGAAGACAGGGCAATCAGCCCCAGCATTTT. Its translation: CASRRQGNQPQHF. The chain combines TRBV12-3 or TRBV12-4 with TRBJ1-5, with D maybe TRBD1 (6 bases). The CDR3 runs to 13 residues. Trimming stripped 6 bases from V and 2 bases from J, with 8 bases between.

In nucleotides, the CDR3 is TGTGCCAGCAGCTCGTACTCACTCCGGGGCCTGGGGCAGTACTTC. As protein: CASSSYSLRGLGQYF. The rearrangement joins TRBV7-9 to TRBJ2-7; D may correspond to TRBD1 or TRBD2 (5 bases each). CDR3 size: 15 residues. V was clipped by 4 bases and J by 9 bases, with 22 bases between them. Germline lookup yields CDR1 SEHNR and CDR2 FQNEAQ (reference sequence).

Details on this clone: Other DNA sequences in this sample translate to the same CDR3. The chain employs TRBV27 and TRBJ1-5; maybe TRBD1 (5 bases). The CDR3 totals 12 residues. CDR1 and CDR2 from the germline V gene are MNHEY and SMNVEV (reference sequence). Trimming pared 3 bases from V and 7 bases from J, leaving 7 bases between. CDR3 DNA sequence: TGTGCCAGCAGTTTCGGGGGACAGCCCCAGCATTTT. It encodes CASSFGGQPQHF.

The chain combines TRBV5-1 with TRBJ2-7; D may correspond to TRBD1 or TRBD2 (5 bases each). Germline CDR1 and CDR2: SGHRS and YFSETQ. Trimming pared 0 bases from V and 6 bases from J, leaving 10 bases between. The CDR3 length is 13 residues. The CDR3 loop reads CASSLGSGTEQYF. The DNA for the CDR3 is TGCGCCAGCAGCTTGGGTTCCGGGACCGAGCAGTACTTC.

This clone showed up just once. The genes are TRBV14 and TRBJ1-1; D is uncertain. V was pared by 5 bases and J by 6 bases, with 10 bases between. Germline V gives CDR1 SGHDN, CDR2 FVKESK. CDR3 size: 12 residues. In DNA, the CDR3 is TGTGCCAGCAGCGTATATTTGGCTGAAGCTTTCTTT. It yields the protein CASSVYLAEAFF.

The chain is built from TRBV5-6 and TRBJ1-1; D is unresolved. CDR1 is SGHDT and CDR2 is YYEEEE in the germline V gene. V lost 4 bases and J lost 5, with 9 bases in between. The CDR3 is 12 amino acids. The DNA for the CDR3 is TGTGCCAGCAGCAGCAGCGGGACTGAAGCTTTCTTT. This sequence encodes CASSSSGTEAFF.

This rearrangement joins TRBV7-8 to TRBJ2-5, with 8 nucleotides matching TRBD2. The CDR3 is 15 amino acids. Germline loops: CDR1 SGHVS, CDR2 FQNEAQ. Losses at the gene ends were 3 bases for V and 5 bases for J; bases not matched to a gene: 8. CDR3 residues: CASSFPSGPLETQYF. In DNA, the CDR3 is TGTGCCAGCAGCTTTCCTAGCGGGCCCCTCGAGACCCAGTACTTC.

The V gene is TRBV11-1, the J gene TRBJ1-1, with TRBD1 identical over 11 bases. The germline gives CDR1 SGHAT, CDR2 FQDESV (reference sequence). Unmatched junction bases numbered 8, after V lost 4 bases and J lost 4 bases. CDR3 length: 16 amino acids. CDR3 bases: TGTGCCAGCAGCTCCCTATCCGGGACAGGGGGCACTGAAGCTTTCTTT. It is translated as CASSSLSGTGGTEAFF.

The rearrangement uses TRBV7-9 and TRBJ1-4; tentative D call: TRBD1 (6 bases). CDR1 and CDR2 from the germline V gene are SEHNR and FQNEAQ (reference sequence). V lost 5 bases to trimming and J lost 4 bases, with 11 bases between them. The CDR3 is 14 residues long. CDR3 protein: CASSPGANNEKLFF. In DNA, the CDR3 is TGTGCCAGCAGCCCGGGGGCCAATAATGAAAAACTGTTTTTT.

The chain uses TRBV19 and TRBJ1-5; D not certain. In germline, CDR1 is LNHDA, CDR2 SQIVND (reference sequence). The CDR3 contains 15 residues. Trimming shortened V by 6 bases and J by 4 bases, and 16 bases separated the two germline ends. Here the CDR3 reads CASSELIWANQPQHF. The CDR3 coding sequence is TGTGCCAGTAGCGAATTAATCTGGGCTAATCAGCCCCAGCATTTT.